The present T cell receptor (beta chain) was sequenced within a study of blood T cells in healthy people across ages. This clonotype is a singleton in its sample. Primed by a sample-barcoded 5' primer and a J-beta primer mix, a second PCR proceeded for about 6 to 12 cycles. TCRdb independently ran MiXCR on the 5' RACE reads; one entry per CDR3 protein. The sample consists of about 1.4 million distinct CDR3 sequences, 59% of them appearing once. This TCR derives from a man aged 18 to 30 in good health. Material: blood.

The CDR3 is CASSSRGLSPGYTF. The CDR3 nucleotides are TGTGCCAGCAGCAGCAGGGGGCTTTCGCCCGGCTACACCTTC. The V and J genes are TRBV12-3 or TRBV12-4 and TRBJ1-2; 8 bases fit TRBD1. CDR3 length: 14 amino acids. V dropped 6 bases and J dropped 8; count of bases not matched to a gene: 11.